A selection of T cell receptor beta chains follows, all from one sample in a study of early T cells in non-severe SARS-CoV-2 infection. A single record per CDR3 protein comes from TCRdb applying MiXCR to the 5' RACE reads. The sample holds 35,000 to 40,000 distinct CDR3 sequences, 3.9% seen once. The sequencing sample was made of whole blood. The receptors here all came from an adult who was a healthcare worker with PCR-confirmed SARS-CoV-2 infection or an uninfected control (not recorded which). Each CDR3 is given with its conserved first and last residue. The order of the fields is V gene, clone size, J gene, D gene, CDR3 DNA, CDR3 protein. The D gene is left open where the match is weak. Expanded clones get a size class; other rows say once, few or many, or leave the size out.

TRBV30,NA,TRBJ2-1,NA,TGTGCCTGGAGGACCGTTGACCACAATGAGCAGTTCTTC,CAWRTVDHNEQFF
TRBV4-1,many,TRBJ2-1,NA,TGCGCCAGCAGCCAAGATATGGGAACAGGGTATGAGCAGTTCTTC,CASSQDMGTGYEQFF
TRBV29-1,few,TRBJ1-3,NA,TGCAGCGGCAGGGTGGAAGGAAACACCATATATTTT,CSGRVEGNTIYF
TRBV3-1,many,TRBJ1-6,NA,TGTGCCAGCAGTACAACAGTCGTCGTGGGACCAGTTAATTCACCCCTCCACTTT,CASSTTVVVGPVNSPLHF
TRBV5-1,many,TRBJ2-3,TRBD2,TGCGCCAGCAGGAAAGGACTAGCAGACACAGATACGCAGTATTTT,CASRKGLADTDTQYF
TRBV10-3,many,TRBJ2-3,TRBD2,TGTGCCATCAGTGATCCCGGAGCGGGAGCTTCAGATACGCAGTATTTT,CAISDPGAGASDTQYF
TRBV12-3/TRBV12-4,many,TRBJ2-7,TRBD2,TGTGCCAGCAGTCACCCAGCGGGAGCGACCTACGAGCAGTACTTC,CASSHPAGATYEQYF
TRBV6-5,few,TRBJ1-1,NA,TGTGCCAGCAGTTACTCAGAAATGAACACTGAAGCTTTCTTT,CASSYSEMNTEAFF
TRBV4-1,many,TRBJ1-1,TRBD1,TGCGCCAGCAGCCAAGCAGACAGGGAGCGCACTGAAGCTTTCTTT,CASSQADRERTEAFF
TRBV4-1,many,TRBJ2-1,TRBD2,TGCGCCAGCAGCCAAGATGAGGCAGCGGGAGGACACAATGAGCAGTTCTTC,CASSQDEAAGGHNEQFF
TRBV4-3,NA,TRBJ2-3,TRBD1,TGCGCCAGCAGCCAAGATTCGTCAGGGGGCTTCGGAGATACGCAGTATTTT,CASSQDSSGGFGDTQYF
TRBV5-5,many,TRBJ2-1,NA,TGTGCCAGCAGCCTTCAGTTAGACAGAGATGAGCAGTTCTTC,CASSLQLDRDEQFF
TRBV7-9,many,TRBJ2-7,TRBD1,TGTGCCAGCAGCTCTACCGGGACAGGAACCTACGAGCAGTACTTC,CASSSTGTGTYEQYF
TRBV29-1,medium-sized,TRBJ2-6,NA,TGCAGCGTTGGGGGAACTGGGGCCAACGTCCTGACTTTC,CSVGGTGANVLTF
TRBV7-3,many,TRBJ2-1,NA,TGTGCCAGCAGCCAAGGATCGGTTACCAATGAGCAGTTCTTC,CASSQGSVTNEQFF
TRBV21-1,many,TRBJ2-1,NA,TGTGCCAGCAGCACACCCTCCCCCGGCGCATACAATGAGCAGTTCTTC,CASSTPSPGAYNEQFF
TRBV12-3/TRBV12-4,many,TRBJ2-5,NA,TGTGCCAGCAGTCGCCAGCGCAAAGAGACCCAGTACTTC,CASSRQRKETQYF
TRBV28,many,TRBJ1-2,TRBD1,TGTGCCAGCAGTTTTACAGGGGGTTATGGCTACACCTTC,CASSFTGGYGYTF
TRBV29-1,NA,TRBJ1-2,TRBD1,TGCAGCGTCTATGGACAGGGATGGGGAGGCTACACCTTC,CSVYGQGWGGYTF
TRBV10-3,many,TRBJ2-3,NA,TGTGCCATCAGTGAACCGAGGGGGTGGACAGATACGCAGTATTTT,CAISEPRGWTDTQYF
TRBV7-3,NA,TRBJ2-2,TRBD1,TGTGCCAGCAGCTTAACCCTGGGGACAGCGAACACCGGGGAGCTGTTTTTT,CASSLTLGTANTGELFF